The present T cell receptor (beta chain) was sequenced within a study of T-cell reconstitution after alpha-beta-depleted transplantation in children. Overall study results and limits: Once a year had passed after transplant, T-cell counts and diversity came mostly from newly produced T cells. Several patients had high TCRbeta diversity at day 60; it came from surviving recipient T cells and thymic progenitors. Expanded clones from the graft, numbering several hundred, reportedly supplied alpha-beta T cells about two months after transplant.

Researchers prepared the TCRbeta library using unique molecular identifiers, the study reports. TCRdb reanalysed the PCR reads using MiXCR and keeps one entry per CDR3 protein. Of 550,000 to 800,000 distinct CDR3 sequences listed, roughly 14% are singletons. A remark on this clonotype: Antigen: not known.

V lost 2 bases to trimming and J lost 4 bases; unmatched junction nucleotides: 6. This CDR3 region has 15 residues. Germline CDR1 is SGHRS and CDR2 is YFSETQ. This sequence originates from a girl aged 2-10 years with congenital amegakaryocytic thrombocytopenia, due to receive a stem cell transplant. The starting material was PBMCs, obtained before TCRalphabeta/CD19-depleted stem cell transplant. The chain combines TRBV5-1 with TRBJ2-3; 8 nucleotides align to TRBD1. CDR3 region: CASSFRTGRADTQYF. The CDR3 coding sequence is TGCGCCAGCAGCTTCCGGACAGGGCGGGCAGATACGCAGTATTTT.